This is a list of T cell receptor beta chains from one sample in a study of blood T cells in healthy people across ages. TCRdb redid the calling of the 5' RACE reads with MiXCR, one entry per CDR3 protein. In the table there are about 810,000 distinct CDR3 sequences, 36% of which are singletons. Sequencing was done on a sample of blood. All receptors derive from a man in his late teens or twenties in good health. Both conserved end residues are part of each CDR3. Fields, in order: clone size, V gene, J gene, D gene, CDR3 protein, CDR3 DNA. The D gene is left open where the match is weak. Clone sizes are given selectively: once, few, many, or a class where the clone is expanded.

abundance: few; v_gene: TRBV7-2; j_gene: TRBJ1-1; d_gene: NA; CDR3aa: CASSLEGGEAFF; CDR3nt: TGTGCCAGCAGCTTAGAAGGGGGTGAAGCTTTCTTT
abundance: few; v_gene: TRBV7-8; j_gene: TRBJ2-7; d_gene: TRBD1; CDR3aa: CASSLARAGTGSYEQYF; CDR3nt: TGTGCCAGCAGCTTAGCTCGTGCCGGGACAGGGTCGTACGAGCAGTACTTC
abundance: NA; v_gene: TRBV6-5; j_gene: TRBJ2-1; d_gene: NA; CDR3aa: CASSYYSQPNEQFF; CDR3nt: TGTGCCAGCAGTTACTACTCCCAGCCCAATGAGCAGTTCTTC
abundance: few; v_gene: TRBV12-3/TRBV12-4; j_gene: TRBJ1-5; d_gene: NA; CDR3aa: CASSLGRTGPQHF; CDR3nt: TGTGCCAGCAGTTTAGGAAGGACCGGACCCCAGCATTTT
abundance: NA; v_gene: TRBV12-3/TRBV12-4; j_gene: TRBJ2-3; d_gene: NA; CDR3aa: CASSLEGARTDAQYF; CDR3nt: TGTGCCAGCAGTTTAGAGGGAGCTAGAACAGATGCGCAGTATTTT
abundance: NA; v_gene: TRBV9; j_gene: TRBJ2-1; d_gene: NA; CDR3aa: CASSVGVGHYNEQFF; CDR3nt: TGTGCCAGCAGCGTAGGAGTAGGCCACTACAATGAGCAGTTCTTC
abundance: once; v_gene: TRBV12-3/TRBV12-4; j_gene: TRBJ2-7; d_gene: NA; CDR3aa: CASSFSGRALYEQYF; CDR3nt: TGTGCCAGCAGTTTCTCGGGACGGGCCCTCTACGAGCAGTACTTC
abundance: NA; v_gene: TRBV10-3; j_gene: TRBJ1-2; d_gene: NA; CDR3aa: CAISEDRSLWSGYTF; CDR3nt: TGTGCCATCAGTGAGGACAGGTCTCTATGGAGTGGCTACACCTTC
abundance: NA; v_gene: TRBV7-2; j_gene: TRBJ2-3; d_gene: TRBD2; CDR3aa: CASSPPEAGGYTDTQYF; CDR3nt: TGTGCCAGCAGCCCGCCCGAGGCGGGGGGGTACACAGATACGCAGTATTTT
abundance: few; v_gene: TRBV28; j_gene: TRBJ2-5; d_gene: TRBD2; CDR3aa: CASSLSLGIGGGLYNEQYF; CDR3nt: TGTGCCAGCAGTTTATCCCTTGGGATCGGGGGGGGCCTGTACAATGAGCAGTACTTC